The TCR beta chain under discussion was sequenced for a study of STAT5B mutations in CD4+ large granular lymphocyte leukemia. TCRdb's copy holds only in-frame clones and misses some; the assay was immunoSEQ multiplex PCR. Among around 50,000 clones, roughly 80% were seen once, and the ten largest hold 0.3% to 0.45%. The CDR3 covers 15 residues. Germline-derived CDR1 and CDR2 are SGDLS and YYNGEE. The chain couples TRBV9 to TRBJ2-5; D may be TRBD1 (5 bases). The DNA end lines up better with TRBJ2-7; the J call may be wrong. The sample consisted of CD4+ T cells from blood buffy coats. This TCR was recovered from a human donor in good health. CDR3 bases: TGTGCCAGCAGCGCTTACGACAGCAGCTCCTACGAGCAGTACTTC. This codes for CASSAYDSSSYEQYF.